The rows below give T cell receptor beta chains drawn from one sample of a study of blood T cell repertoires in COVID-19. The repertoire was sequenced with immunoSEQ multiplex PCR; TCRdb's copy has only in-frame clones and lacks some. Among 200,000 to 300,000 clones listed, over 65% were seen once. Sequenced input: peripheral blood. Receptors were obtained from a woman of 80 years or more with acute or convalescent COVID-19. Both conserved end residues are part of each CDR3. D genes are given only for firm matches. Some rows have no size entry. The others give once, few or many, or a class for an expanded clone.

J gene: TRBJ1-5
V gene: TRBV10-2
D gene: TRBD1
clone size: -
CDR3 DNA: TGCGCCAGCACCAGGGGGACCGATAGCAATCAGCCCCAGCATTTT
CDR3 protein: CASTRGTDSNQPQHF

J gene: TRBJ1-2
V gene: TRBV3-1/TRBV3-2
D gene: -
clone size: once
CDR3 DNA: TGTGCCAGCAGCCAAAGGATCGGAGATGGCTACACCTTC
CDR3 protein: CASSQRIGDGYTF

J gene: TRBJ2-7
V gene: TRBV5-8
D gene: -
clone size: -
CDR3 DNA: TGTGCCAGCAGAGGACAGCTGGGGCAGTACTTC
CDR3 protein: CASRGQLGQYF

J gene: TRBJ1-2
V gene: TRBV18
D gene: -
clone size: once
CDR3 DNA: TGTGCCAGCTCACCGGCGGGCACCAACTATGGCTACACCTTC
CDR3 protein: CASSPAGTNYGYTF

J gene: TRBJ2-7
V gene: TRBV10-3
D gene: -
clone size: -
CDR3 DNA: TGTGCCATCAGTGAGGGTCGGTCTTCCCCCCAGGTGGGGCAGTACTTC
CDR3 protein: CAISEGRSSPQVGQYF

J gene: TRBJ2-5
V gene: TRBV3-1/TRBV3-2
D gene: -
clone size: -
CDR3 DNA: TGTGCCAGCAGCTTGGGGCGACAAGAGACCCAGTACTTC
CDR3 protein: CASSLGRQETQYF

J gene: TRBJ1-2
V gene: TRBV6-5
D gene: -
clone size: -
CDR3 DNA: TGTGCCACCGTAGATTTCGGACAAAACTATGGCTACACCTTC
CDR3 protein: CATVDFGQNYGYTF

J gene: TRBJ1-5
V gene: TRBV19
D gene: -
clone size: -
CDR3 DNA: TGTGCCAGTAGTATAGACGCGGACATTCGTCAGCCCCAGCATTTT
CDR3 protein: CASSIDADIRQPQHF

J gene: TRBJ1-5
V gene: TRBV7-2
D gene: -
clone size: -
CDR3 DNA: TGTGCCAGCAGCCCAGGCGGGGCTCGGAATCAGCCCCAGCATTTT
CDR3 protein: CASSPGGARNQPQHF

J gene: TRBJ2-1
V gene: TRBV19
D gene: TRBD2
clone size: -
CDR3 DNA: TGTGCCAGTAGTATAGATCTTAGCGGGAGTTTATCCTACAATGAGCAGTTCTTC
CDR3 protein: CASSIDLSGSLSYNEQFF